This TCR beta chain came from a study of cytomegalovirus exposure and HLA in healthy donors. The study's findings and limits: The study put under 200 TCR beta chains on its list as cytomegalovirus-associated. Subsequent analysis showed first-cohort TCR clusters tending to co-occur in roughly 130 validation repertoires.

Profiled with immunoSEQ multiplex PCR; TCRdb holds only in-frame clones, not every one. The sample consists of some 210,000 clones, about nine tenths of them appearing once. There are 15 residues in the CDR3. Germline CDR1 and CDR2: MGHDK and SYGVNS. V shed 2 bases and J 5 bases; nucleotides not matched to a gene: 7. Concerning this clone: Its antigen remains unknown.

V is TRBV25-1 and J is TRBJ2-7; TRBD1 matches at 9 bases. What was sequenced was PBMCs. This clonotype originated in a woman aged 18 to 35 in good health and CMV-seropositive. The CDR3: CASSERDRDIHEQYF. CDR3 nucleotide sequence: TGTGCCAGCAGTGAACGGGACAGGGACATCCACGAGCAGTACTTC.